This T cell receptor (beta chain) was recorded in a study of blood T cell repertoires in COVID-19. Whole-study context: The United States, Italy and Spain supplied acute and convalescent COVID-19 samples. PBMCs, B-cell-depleted T cells, or T cells provided the cDNA or gDNA that made up the material.

Germline V gene sequence: CDR1 MNHEY, CDR2 SVGAGI. Trimming stripped 6 bases from V and 0 bases from J, with 8 bases between. The CDR3 runs to 13 residues. The Seattle patients, enrolled during active infection, were followed longitudinally. Authors' analysis steps: Cell counts per sample came from amplifying reference gene primers. The table came from immunoSEQ multiplex PCR; TCRdb's copy has only in-frame clones and leaves some out. V and J calls and clone size are as listed in that table; D and trimming were resolved from the DNA. The repertoire holds around 260,000 clones, with 70% to 90% as singletons.

The specimen was peripheral blood. The TCR comes from a woman between 55 and 75 years old with COVID-19, enrolled during active disease. The chain combines TRBV6-5 with TRBJ1-1; D gene uncertain. CDR3 protein: CASRAGLNTEAFF. The CDR3 DNA reads as TGTGCCAGCAGAGCCGGTTTGAACACTGAAGCTTTCTTT.